The clone carrying this T cell receptor beta chain was seen once. Its antigen is still unknown. The sample carries other DNA sequences with the same CDR3. The data originate from a study of CD8+ T cells in alopecia areata. This CDR3 is 11 amino acids long. Deletions cut 4 bases from V and 0 bases from J, with 3 bases between. From germline, CDR1 is SQVTM and CDR2 ANQGSEA. TCR sequencing used cDNA made by reverse transcription of extracted RNA. The method was immunoSEQ multiplex PCR; TCRdb's version includes in-frame clones alone and lacks a portion of them. Among about 120,000 clones listed, 50% to 55% were seen once. Documented treatment: oral pan-JAK inhibitor, 5-10 mg twice daily. Lesional scalp punch biopsies and peripheral blood came from alopecia areata patients. Study-level findings and limits: In blood and scalp, many expanded lesional clones persisted during tofacitinib. Within the top 100, expanded CD8+ clones significantly decreased with tofacitinib, as did scalp clonality.

V gene TRBV29-1 combines with J gene TRBJ1-2, with no clear D. The input for sequencing was CD4+ T cells sorted from blood, taken at week 4, from a patient treated with tofacitinib. This receptor was identified in a human donor with alopecia areata. Here the CDR3 DNA reads TGCAGCGTTGTGACTAACTATGGCTACACCTTC. Its protein product is CSVVTNYGYTF. Based on the CDR3 plus reference TRBV29-1 and TRBJ1-2, the full variable domain is SAVISQKPSRDICQRGTSLTIQCQVDSQVTMMFWYRQQPGQSLTLIATANQGSEATYESGFVIDKFPISRPNLTFSTLTVSNMSPEDSSIYLCSVVTNYGYTFGSGTRLTVV.